The 32 T cell receptor beta chains below all came from one sample that was sequenced in a study of read filtering for tumor transcriptome and immune sequencing. Molecular barcoded adaptors covering alpha/delta and beta/gamma chains were used on approximately 400 ng RNA. TCRdb fed the reads into MiXCR, producing one record per CDR3 protein. The data show roughly 25,000 distinct CDR3 sequences, 13% to 15% seen once. The sequencing sample was made of a population of CD138-negative cells sorted from bone marrow. These receptors all stem from a donor aged 40 or older with multiple myeloma.

This clonotype has at least ten counts. This chain uses TRBV11-2 with TRBJ2-7; TRBD1 aligns across 7 bases. This CDR3 comprises 14 residues. Unmatched junction bases numbered 9, after V lost 7 bases and J lost 3 bases. Per the germline V gene, CDR1 is SGHAT and CDR2 is FQNNGV. This CDR3 reads CASNSVQGVYEQYF. In DNA, the CDR3 is TGTGCCAGCAACTCAGTCCAGGGGGTCTACGAGCAGTACTTC.

In regard to this clonotype: A much more abundant neighbour one base away suggests this may be a read error. The CDR3 DNA reads TGTGCCAGCAGGACAGGGGAGCCCGGGGAGCTGTTTTTT. Translating it yields CASRTGEPGELFF. The V call is TRBV12-3 or TRBV12-4, the J call TRBJ2-2; 8 bases agree with TRBD1. The CDR3 extends over 13 amino acids. V lost 6 bases and J lost 6; bases outside the gene matches: 3.

This clonotype has only a few counts. This sequence may be a read error, since a much larger clone differs from it by one base. This sequence joins TRBV9 and TRBJ2-1, with 8 bases that match TRBD2. The CDR3 has 14 residues. Trimming cost V 3 bases and J 15 bases; bases outside gene matches: 14. Looked up from germline, CDR1 is SGDLS and CDR2 is YYNGEE. The chain's CDR3 is CASSEGLVSAGRFF. Here the CDR3 DNA reads TGTGCCAGCAGCGAGGGACTAGTTTCAGCGGGGCGGTTCTTC.

This clonotype was counted many times. The J gene is TRBJ1-1, the V gene TRBV5-1; D is possibly TRBD1 (6 bases). The germline V and J ends were trimmed by 4 bases and 2 bases, with 15 bases remaining between them. This CDR3 contains 15 residues. The V gene's germline CDR1 is SGHRS and CDR2 YFSETQ. The CDR3 coding sequence is TGCGCCAGCAGCCCCGGGGACACCAGAAACACTGAAGCTTTCTTT. Amino acid sequence: CASSPGDTRNTEAFF.

This clonotype was seen many times. A read error may explain this, as a much larger clone is one base away. V usage is TRBV11-2 and J usage is TRBJ1-1, with 10 bases aligning to TRBD1. The V gene end was trimmed by 5 bases and the J gene end by 4 bases; junction bases not matched to a gene: 13. The CDR3 totals 17 residues. Germline loops: CDR1 SGHAT, CDR2 FQNNGV. CDR3 sequence: CASSLPGTGVLGTEAFF. CDR3 nucleotide sequence: TGTGCCAGCAGCCTTCCCGGGACAGGGGTTTTGGGCACTGAAGCTTTCTTT.

This clonotype showed up many times. The rearrangement joins TRBV5-6 to TRBJ2-6; D not resolved. Germline CDR1 and CDR2: SGHDT and YYEEEE. The CDR3 loop spans 11 amino acids. Trimming removed 1 base at V and 8 bases at J, with 1 base between. In DNA, the CDR3 is TGTGCCAGCAGCTTGACCAACGTCCTGACTTTC. This sequence encodes CASSLTNVLTF.

At least ten counts were recorded for this clonotype. This chain uses TRBV4-2 with TRBJ1-5; the D is unclear. Germline CDR1 LGHNA, CDR2 YNFKEQ. The CDR3 is 14 residues long. Between the trimmed V and J ends, which lost 0 bases and 7 bases, there was a span of 10 bases. The CDR3 reads CASSQDLRNQPQHF. CDR3 in DNA: TGTGCCAGCAGCCAAGACTTGCGGAACCAGCCCCAGCATTTT.

This clonotype was seen repeatedly, ten times or more. The chain links TRBV20-1 to TRBJ1-1; the D gene is possibly TRBD1 (6 bases). Trimming removed 2 bases from V and 3 bases from J, with 16 bases in between. The CDR3 covers 15 residues. Germline values: CDR1 DFQATT, CDR2 SNEGSKA (reference sequence). CDR3 protein: CSARKWGQVDTEAFF. As DNA, the CDR3 is TGCAGTGCTAGAAAATGGGGGCAAGTCGACACTGAAGCTTTCTTT.

This clonotype showed up many times. This chain connects TRBV11-2 to TRBJ2-1, with D maybe TRBD2 (6 bases). CDR3 length equals 12 residues. Germline values: CDR1 SGHAT, CDR2 FQNNGV. V lost 5 bases and J lost 16, with 18 bases in between. The CDR3 nucleotides are TGTGCCAGCAGCCAATCACGGGGGTCCCCCTTCTTC. Protein: CASSQSRGSPFF.

This clonotype was seen many times. The chain's CDR3 is CASSLEGEIYNEQFF. CDR3 coding DNA: TGCGCCAGCAGCTTGGAAGGGGAGATCTACAATGAGCAGTTCTTC. The chain employs TRBV5-1 and TRBJ2-1; D possibly matches TRBD1 or TRBD2 (5 bases each). Trimming stripped 0 bases from V and 3 bases from J, with 10 bases between. The CDR3 runs 15 residues. The germline V gene has CDR1 SGHRS and CDR2 YFSETQ.

A word on this clonotype: An end of the junction differs from the germline gene, which may be a read error. This chain connects TRBV3-1 to TRBJ2-3; the match to TRBD2 covers 8 bases. The length of the CDR3 is 15 residues. CDR1 LGHDT and CDR2 YNNKEL come from the germline V gene (reference sequence). DNA of the CDR3: TGTGCCAGCAGCCCTCGTGCGGGAGGAGCAGATACGCGGTATTTT. Residues: CASSPRAGGADTRYF.

The V and J genes are TRBV5-7 and TRBJ2-3; 7 bases agree with TRBD2. TRBV5-7 is an ORF for which the function is uncertain. The CDR3 is 15 amino acids. Losses at the gene ends were 2 bases for V and 1 base for J; bases not matched to a gene: 4. The CDR3 here is CASSLNGRRTDTQYF. The CDR3 DNA reads TGTGCCAGCAGCTTAAACGGGAGGCGCACAGATACGCAGTATTTT.

This clonotype appeared many times. The V and J genes are TRBV19 and TRBJ1-5, with 9 nucleotides matching TRBD1. V gave up 1 base and J gave up 4 bases; unmatched junction bases: 5. Germline assignment: CDR1 LNHDA and CDR2 SQIVND (reference sequence). This CDR3 has 16 amino acids. This CDR3 is CASSIGGTGKNQPQHF. CDR3 bases: TGTGCCAGTAGTATAGGTGGGACAGGGAAGAATCAGCCCCAGCATTTT.

In this sample, this clonotype turned up many times. The chain carries TRBV20-1 and TRBJ2-3; D is unclear. This CDR3 is 12 amino acids long. The V gene lost 3 bases and the J gene lost 0 bases, with 4 bases spanning the gap. The germline gives CDR1 DFQATT, CDR2 SNEGSKA (reference sequence). The CDR3 sequence is CSASPSTDTQYF. The CDR3 DNA reads as TGCAGTGCTAGCCCAAGCACAGATACGCAGTATTTT.

A word on this clonotype: A much larger clonotype is one base distant, so this may be a read error. The chain joins TRBV7-2 to TRBJ1-5, with no clear D. The CDR3 consists of 15 residues. Germline V gene data show CDR1 as SGHTA and CDR2 as FQGNSA. The CDR3 coding sequence is TGTGCCAGCAGCCCTAGCGGGTATAGCAGTCAGCCCCAGCATTTT. This codes for CASSPSGYSSQPQHF.

With regard to this clonotype: This CDR3 is missing its conserved last phenylalanine or tryptophan, likely due to a read error. Because the CDR3's place on the DNA is in doubt, the DNA is left out and the CDR3 is given as listed by TCRdb. The chain carries TRBV12-3 or TRBV12-4 and TRBJ2-1; TRBD1 was called by the table and not checked on the DNA. The CDR3 is 15 residues long, counting both termini. This chain's CDR3 is CASSSGTGALNEQIS.

The sample holds many counts of this clonotype. The gene calls are TRBV2 and TRBJ2-1; tentatively, D is TRBD2 (6 bases). Germline V gene sequence: CDR1 SNHLY, CDR2 FYNNEI. The CDR3 is made up of 15 amino acids. V lost 8 bases and J 0 bases, leaving 14 bases between the germline ends. CDR3 DNA: TGTGCCAGCCGCGTGGGGGGAGCCTCCTACAATGAGCAGTTCTTC. It yields the protein CASRVGGASYNEQFF.

Comment on this clonotype: A much larger clone is a single base away; this may be a read error. The rearrangement uses TRBV19 and TRBJ2-7, with 8 positions matching TRBD1. J was trimmed by 5 bases and V by 9 bases; bases with no gene match: 9. This CDR3 has 13 amino acids. Germline CDR1 is LNHDA and CDR2 is SQIVND (reference sequence). This CDR3 is CASQGYRGNEQYF. CDR3 nucleotide sequence: TGTGCCAGCCAAGGGTACAGGGGGAACGAGCAGTACTTC.

This clonotype was detected many times. The rearrangement joins TRBV4-2 to TRBJ1-6; TRBD1 might be the D (6 bases). V gave up 3 bases and J gave up 5 bases, with 11 bases separating them. Germline CDR1 LGHNA, CDR2 YNFKEQ. CDR3 length: 15 amino acids. The CDR3 coding sequence is TGTGCCAGCAGCCAGCCGGGACAAGATAATTCACCCCTCCACTTT. Its translation is CASSQPGQDNSPLHF.

This clonotype showed up many times. The V gene is TRBV29-1, the J gene TRBJ1-1; 9 nucleotides line up with TRBD1. The CDR3 contains 11 residues. The junction had 7 bases not matched to a gene; V was cut back by 6 bases and J by 11 bases. The germline gives CDR1 SQVTM, CDR2 ANQGSEA. DNA for the CDR3: TGCAGCGTAGGACAGGGGCCGACCGCTTTCTTT. Translating gives CSVGQGPTAFF. Complete variable domain (other parts from reference TRBV29-1 and TRBJ1-1): SAVISQKPSRDICQRGTSLTIQCQVDSQVTMMFWYRQQPGQSLTLIATANQGSEATYESGFVIDKFPISRPNLTFSTLTVSNMSPEDSSIYLCSVGQGPTAFFGQGTRLTVV.

This clonotype appeared many times. V is TRBV7-7 and J is TRBJ2-5, with TRBD1 identical over 8 bases. V trimming: 6 bases; J trimming: 5 bases; junction bases outside the gene matches: 8. CDR3 length: 14 residues. Germline values: CDR1 SSHAT, CDR2 FNYEAQ (reference sequence). CDR3 sequence reads: CASRSGQGAETQYF. The CDR3 nucleotides read TGTGCCAGCAGATCCGGACAGGGTGCCGAGACCCAGTACTTC.

Concerning this clonotype itself: Possible read error: a much larger clone is one base away. V gene TRBV29-1 combines with J gene TRBJ2-1; 7 bases match TRBD1. Germline assignment: CDR1 SQVTM and CDR2 ANQGSEA. The trim removed 7 bases at V and 12 bases at J, leaving 9 bases unmatched. The CDR3 runs 11 residues. This chain's CDR3 is CSAGQVLGQFF. The CDR3 DNA reads TGCAGCGCCGGACAGGTACTCGGGCAGTTCTTC.

The sample holds many counts of this clonotype. The genes are TRBV20-1 and TRBJ1-1; the D gene is possibly TRBD1 (5 bases). The germline V gene encodes CDR1 DFQATT and CDR2 SNEGSKA (reference sequence). This CDR3 contains 12 residues. The CDR3 DNA is TGCGGGTCGTGGGGGTTGAACACTGAAGCTTTCTTT. As protein: CGSWGLNTEAFF.

This clonotype was seen ten or more times. The genes are TRBV3-1 and TRBJ2-5, with D perhaps TRBD1 (6 bases). This CDR3 has 15 amino acids. The germline V gene encodes CDR1 LGHDT and CDR2 YNNKEL (reference sequence). The ends were cut back, 2 bases at V and 5 bases at J, with 15 bases in the middle. DNA of the CDR3: TGTGCCAGCAGCCAACAGGGGCTAGGATTGGAGACCCAGTACTTC. Translation: CASSQQGLGLETQYF.

This clonotype occurred many times. V is TRBV20-1 and J is TRBJ1-1; D ambiguous. The ends were cut back, 8 bases at V and 3 bases at J, with 16 bases in the middle. Germline loops: CDR1 DFQATT, CDR2 SNEGSKA (reference sequence). The CDR3 totals 13 residues. DNA of the CDR3: TGCAGTTCCTACGGTATTGGGGACACTGAAGCTTTCTTT. Translation: CSSYGIGDTEAFF.

As regards this clonotype: A far bigger clonotype differs at one base, so this is likely a read error. The rearrangement uses TRBV7-8 and TRBJ2-5; the D gene is possibly TRBD2 (5 bases). Germline CDR1 SGHVS, CDR2 FQNEAQ. The CDR3 extends over 14 amino acids. The V gene lost 0 bases and the J gene lost 4 bases, with 9 bases spanning the gap. The CDR3 sequence: CASSLAGAGETQYF. CDR3 DNA sequence: TGTGCCAGCAGCTTAGCGGGAGCTGGAGAGACCCAGTACTTC.

This clonotype was recorded many times. This chain links TRBV29-1 with TRBJ2-7; D not resolved. Germline CDR1 reads SQVTM; CDR2 reads ANQGSEA. The V end was cut by 1 base, the J end by 1 base, with 2 bases between. The CDR3 spans 11 residues. CDR3 sequence (DNA): TGCAGCGTTGAAGGGTCCTACGAGCAGTACTTC. It is translated as CSVEGSYEQYF.

This clonotype was seen many times. The rearrangement joins TRBV5-1 to TRBJ1-3, with D uncertain. V lost 4 bases and J 2 bases, leaving 13 bases between the germline ends. The CDR3 has 15 amino acids. From germline, CDR1 is SGHRS and CDR2 YFSETQ. The CDR3 DNA is TGCGCCAGCAGCACCGTTAGCCAAGCTGGAAACACCATATATTTT. Protein product: CASSTVSQAGNTIYF.

This clonotype was found a few times. The chain uses TRBV21-1 and TRBJ2-7; the DNA was not used to check the table's D call, TRBD2. TRBV21-1 is reported as a pseudogene. The CDR3 sequence is 16 residues long. The CDR3 region has the DNA TGTGCCAGCAGCAAAGGGGAGGGACGGGTGACCTACGAGCAGTACTTC. Translating gives CASSKGEGRVTYEQYF.

In its sample, this clonotype ranks as medium-sized. The rearrangement links TRBV27 to TRBJ2-1; maybe TRBD1 (5 bases). The CDR3 runs to 16 residues. Germline CDR1 reads MNHEY; CDR2 reads SMNVEV (reference sequence). V was cut by 0 bases and J by 12 bases, with 21 bases left in between. DNA of the CDR3: TGTGCCAGCAGTTTATCGGGTTCCCCTACCGGTACAGGGCAGTTCTTC. Translating gives CASSLSGSPTGTGQFF.

This clonotype was recorded at least ten times. The rearrangement uses TRBV12-3 or TRBV12-4 and TRBJ2-7, with TRBD1 identical over 9 bases. After removal of 6 bases from V and 3 bases from J, the junction contained 6 bases not matched to a gene. This CDR3 is built from 14 residues. In DNA, the CDR3 is TGTGCCAGCAGCCGAACAGGGGGCGGCTACGAGCAGTACTTC. Translating gives CASSRTGGGYEQYF.

This clonotype was detected ten times or more. CDR3 amino acids: CASSSSGTGSYNEQFF. CDR3 nucleotides: TGTGCCAGCAGCTCCTCGGGGACAGGAAGTTACAATGAGCAGTTCTTC. This sequence joins TRBV7-2 and TRBJ2-1; 8 positions agree with TRBD1. This CDR3 spans 16 amino acids. The V gene end was trimmed by 4 bases and the J gene end by 4 bases; junction bases not matched to a gene: 9. Germline lookup yields CDR1 SGHTA and CDR2 FQGNSA.